This T cell receptor beta chain was sequenced in a study of T cells in Graves' hyperthyroidism and ophthalmopathy. General study results and limits: Researchers report that a 13 V-J model separated ophthalmopathy from stable hyperthyroidism.

Thyroid ultrasound, orbital computed tomography, clinical symptoms, and serum thyroxine and TRAb underpinned diagnoses. Amplification of TCR beta CDR3 regions used RNA as the template. With the HTBI primer set, the TCR CDR3 went through a first round of RT-PCR. TCRdb reprocessed the multiplex PCR reads via MiXCR and lists one record per CDR3 protein. The top ten hold around 17% of the sample, which has over 500,000 distinct CDR3 sequences, roughly 15% seen once. In its sample, this clonotype was seen many times. The antigen remains undetermined. This TCR came from a young woman with Graves' ophthalmopathy. The sample taken for sequencing was blood.

The CDR3, as DNA: TGTGCCAGCAGCTCCGGAATGGGCGGGGAGCTGTTTTTT. Its protein is CASSSGMGGELFF. This chain joins TRBV7-3 and TRBJ2-2; D not certain. Germline values: CDR1 SGHTA, CDR2 FQGTGA. With 4 bases removed from V and 7 bases from J, the gap between germline ends came to 10 bases. The CDR3 is 13 amino acids.